A selection of T cell receptor beta chains follows, all from one sample in a study of blood T cell repertoires in COVID-19. Measured with immunoSEQ multiplex PCR; TCRdb has only the in-frame clones, and not every one. The table records around 170,000 clones, approximately 79% of them present only once. Specimen: peripheral blood. These receptors all stem from a woman of 80 years or more with acute or convalescent COVID-19. The CDR3 runs from the conserved cysteine through the conserved F or W. D genes are given only for firm matches. Only some rows state a clone size, as once, few, many or a class for expanded clones.

J gene: TRBJ2-7
clone size: once
V gene: TRBV14
D gene: -
CDR3 protein: CASASTGGRTSGGSYEQYF
CDR3 DNA: TGTGCCAGCGCTTCGACAGGGGGCCGTACTAGCGGGGGCTCCTACGAGCAGTACTTC

J gene: TRBJ2-2
clone size: -
V gene: TRBV6-2/TRBV6-3
D gene: TRBD2
CDR3 protein: CASSYSRASGLDRELFF
CDR3 DNA: TGTGCCAGCAGTTACTCGAGGGCTAGCGGATTGGATCGGGAGCTGTTTTTT

J gene: TRBJ1-5
clone size: once
V gene: TRBV24-1
D gene: -
CDR3 protein: CATSEGAQLSNQPQHF
CDR3 DNA: TGTGCCACCAGTGAAGGGGCACAACTTAGCAATCAGCCCCAGCATTTT

J gene: TRBJ2-3
clone size: -
V gene: TRBV5-1
D gene: -
CDR3 protein: CASSLNTDTQYF
CDR3 DNA: TGCGCCAGCAGCCTAAACACAGATACGCAGTATTTT

J gene: TRBJ2-7
clone size: -
V gene: TRBV10-2
D gene: TRBD2
CDR3 protein: CASIDAAASGSYEQYF
CDR3 DNA: TGCGCCAGCATTGACGCCGCGGCTAGCGGTTCCTACGAGCAGTACTTC

J gene: TRBJ1-1
clone size: few
V gene: TRBV3-1/TRBV3-2
D gene: -
CDR3 protein: CASSLGRGTEAFF
CDR3 DNA: TGTGCCAGCAGCCTCGGAAGAGGGACTGAAGCTTTCTTT

J gene: TRBJ2-5
clone size: -
V gene: TRBV28
D gene: -
CDR3 protein: CASSDWQGPQETQYF
CDR3 DNA: TGTGCCAGCAGTGACTGGCAGGGCCCTCAAGAGACCCAGTACTTC

J gene: TRBJ2-4
clone size: -
V gene: TRBV14
D gene: -
CDR3 protein: CASSPRGAAKNIQYF
CDR3 DNA: TGTGCCAGCAGCCCCCGGGGGGCAGCCAAAAACATTCAGTACTTC

J gene: TRBJ2-7
clone size: -
V gene: TRBV4-1
D gene: -
CDR3 protein: CASSQGHSDFAYEQYF
CDR3 DNA: TGCGCCAGCAGCCAAGGGCATAGCGACTTTGCCTACGAGCAGTACTTC

J gene: TRBJ2-5
clone size: -
V gene: TRBV9
D gene: TRBD2
CDR3 protein: CASSVEGGTYQETQYF
CDR3 DNA: TGTGCCAGCAGCGTAGAGGGAGGGACCTACCAAGAGACCCAGTACTTC

J gene: TRBJ2-7
clone size: few
V gene: TRBV13
D gene: -
CDR3 protein: CASSDTGNPYEQYF
CDR3 DNA: TGTGCCAGCAGCGACACAGGGAACCCCTACGAGCAGTACTTC

J gene: TRBJ2-7
clone size: -
V gene: TRBV28
D gene: TRBD2
CDR3 protein: CASSLGSGVSYEQYF
CDR3 DNA: TGTGCCAGCAGTTTAGGTAGCGGGGTCTCCTACGAGCAGTACTTC

J gene: TRBJ1-1
clone size: -
V gene: TRBV29-1
D gene: TRBD1
CDR3 protein: CSAVGQTNTEAFF
CDR3 DNA: TGCAGCGCTGTGGGACAGACGAACACTGAAGCTTTCTTT

J gene: TRBJ1-4
clone size: -
V gene: TRBV5-5
D gene: TRBD1
CDR3 protein: CASSLDSGTGVEKLFF
CDR3 DNA: TGTGCCAGCAGCTTGGACTCCGGGACAGGGGTAGAAAAACTGTTTTTT

J gene: TRBJ1-6
clone size: -
V gene: TRBV13
D gene: -
CDR3 protein: CASSLGRLGGSPLHF
CDR3 DNA: TGTGCCAGCAGCCTAGGCCGGTTAGGGGGATCCCCCCTCCACTTT

J gene: TRBJ2-7
clone size: -
V gene: TRBV19
D gene: -
CDR3 protein: CASSARWSQTYEQYF
CDR3 DNA: TGTGCCAGTAGTGCTCGGTGGTCTCAAACCTACGAGCAGTACTTC

J gene: TRBJ2-7
clone size: -
V gene: TRBV7-9
D gene: -
CDR3 protein: CASTSRIQGSSGLSYEQYF
CDR3 DNA: TGTGCCAGCACTTCCCGGATCCAGGGGTCTAGCGGTTTATCCTACGAGCAGTACTTC

J gene: TRBJ1-2
clone size: -
V gene: TRBV28
D gene: TRBD1
CDR3 protein: CASSLVKRQGRANYGYTF
CDR3 DNA: TGTGCCAGCAGTCTCGTTAAGAGACAGGGACGAGCTAACTATGGCTACACCTTC

J gene: TRBJ2-3
clone size: -
V gene: TRBV5-3
D gene: TRBD1
CDR3 protein: CARSLGQGDSDTQYF
CDR3 DNA: TGTGCCAGAAGCTTGGGACAGGGAGACTCAGATACGCAGTATTTT

J gene: TRBJ2-3
clone size: -
V gene: TRBV24-1
D gene: -
CDR3 protein: CATSDFVDTQYF
CDR3 DNA: TGTGCCACCAGTGATTTCGTGGATACGCAGTATTTT

J gene: TRBJ1-2
clone size: once
V gene: TRBV2
D gene: TRBD1
CDR3 protein: CASSPQGAGGYTF
CDR3 DNA: TGTGCCAGCAGCCCACAGGGGGCCGGTGGCTACACCTTC

J gene: TRBJ2-2
clone size: -
V gene: TRBV20-1
D gene: TRBD2
CDR3 protein: CSASGGRALAGNTGELFF
CDR3 DNA: TGCAGTGCTAGTGGCGGGAGAGCCTTAGCGGGGAACACCGGGGAGCTGTTTTTT

J gene: TRBJ2-7
clone size: -
V gene: TRBV5-4
D gene: -
CDR3 protein: CASSLERTSSYEQYF
CDR3 DNA: TGTGCCAGCAGCTTGGAAAGGACAAGCTCCTACGAGCAGTACTTC

J gene: TRBJ1-3
clone size: -
V gene: TRBV11-2
D gene: TRBD1
CDR3 protein: CASSHDRGRGNTIYF
CDR3 DNA: TGTGCCAGCAGCCATGACAGGGGGAGAGGAAACACCATATATTTT

J gene: TRBJ2-7
clone size: -
V gene: TRBV6-5
D gene: TRBD1
CDR3 protein: CASSSGQGNEQYF
CDR3 DNA: TGTGCCAGCAGTTCGGGACAGGGCAACGAGCAGTACTTC

J gene: TRBJ2-2
clone size: -
V gene: TRBV7-3
D gene: -
CDR3 protein: CASSPHGGERPYPNTGELFF
CDR3 DNA: TGTGCCAGCAGCCCCCACGGCGGGGAGCGCCCCTATCCGAACACCGGGGAGCTGTTTTTT

J gene: TRBJ2-6
clone size: -
V gene: TRBV2
D gene: TRBD2
CDR3 protein: CASTGTSGNSGANVLTF
CDR3 DNA: TGTGCCAGCACCGGGACTAGCGGGAACTCTGGGGCCAACGTCCTGACTTTC

J gene: TRBJ1-3
clone size: -
V gene: TRBV5-4
D gene: -
CDR3 protein: CASSLQGTGNTIYF
CDR3 DNA: TGTGCCAGCAGCCTACAGGGAACTGGAAACACCATATATTTT